Each of the 5 T cell receptor beta chains below was sequenced from the same sample in a study of T cells in Graves' hyperthyroidism and ophthalmopathy. Authors of the study amplified TCR beta CDR3 regions from RNA transcripts. Initially, a first-round RT-PCR of the TCR CDR3 employed the HTBI primer set. TCRdb re-called the multiplex PCR reads with MiXCR, one entry per CDR3 protein. The sample lists 220,000 or so distinct CDR3 sequences, about a sixth occurring once. The sequenced material came from blood. The receptors shown here come from a woman aged 18-35 years with Graves' ophthalmopathy.

In this sample, this clonotype turned up many times. The CDR3 sequence is CASSEAGGGGNQPQHF. The CDR3, as DNA: TGTGCCAGCAGTGAAGCGGGGGGAGGGGGTAATCAGCCCCAGCATTTT. The chain joins TRBV6-1 to TRBJ1-5, with TRBD1 as a possible D gene (6 bases). V shed 0 bases and J shed 4 bases, with 13 bases lying between them. Germline V lookup: CDR1 MNHNS, CDR2 SASEGT. This CDR3 region has 16 residues.

This clonotype has at least ten counts. The chain is built from TRBV20-1 and TRBJ2-1; possible D gene TRBD1, 5 bases. The CDR3 sequence is 15 residues long. V was trimmed by 0 bases and J by 5 bases, leaving 14 bases between them. Germline-derived CDR1 and CDR2 are DFQATT and SNEGSKA (reference sequence). This CDR3 is CSAREFMGRDNEQFF. CDR3 nucleotide sequence: TGCAGTGCTAGAGAGTTCATGGGCAGGGACAATGAGCAGTTCTTC.

The sample holds many counts of this clonotype. The rearrangement joins TRBV18 to TRBJ2-7; 9 bases align to TRBD2. CDR3 length equals 15 residues. After removal of 3 bases from V and 1 base from J, the junction contained 4 bases not matched to a gene. Germline V CDR1 and CDR2: KGHSH, LQKENI. CDR3 in amino acids: CASSPASGVSYEQYF. The DNA for the CDR3 is TGTGCCAGCTCACCGGCTAGCGGGGTGTCCTACGAGCAGTACTTC.

This clonotype was seen many times. V is TRBV20-1 and J is TRBJ2-7, with TRBD2 matching 8 bases. CDR1 and CDR2 from the germline V gene are DFQATT and SNEGSKA (reference sequence). CDR3 length equals 15 residues. J was trimmed by 0 bases and V by 2 bases; bases with no gene match: 6. The CDR3 DNA reads TGCAGTGCTAGATCGGGGGGGGCTCCCTCCTACGAGCAGTACTTC. It is translated as CSARSGGAPSYEQYF.

Ten or more counts support this clonotype. The chain links TRBV5-1 to TRBJ2-1; 8 bases are shared with TRBD2. The germline V gene has CDR1 SGHRS and CDR2 YFSETQ. J gave up 7 bases and V 2 bases, and 5 bases lay outside the gene matches. This CDR3 spans 14 amino acids. CDR3 nucleotide sequence: TGCGCCAGCAGCTTTCGACCGGGGGGGAATGAGCAGTTCTTC. Translated, it gives CASSFRPGGNEQFF.